These 13 T cell receptor beta chains share one sample of origin, sequenced in a study of cytomegalovirus exposure and HLA in healthy donors. Method: immunoSEQ multiplex PCR; TCRdb's copy keeps in-frame clones and lacks some. Among approximately 150,000 clones listed, roughly 87% were seen once. The source material was PBMCs. Every receptor here comes from a man between 18 and 29 years old in good health and CMV-seropositive.

A single count supports this clone. CDR3 in amino acids: CASSPRREPNEKLFF. In DNA form, the CDR3 reads TGCGCCAGCAGCCCTAGGAGGGAGCCTAATGAAAAACTGTTTTTT. The chain is built from TRBV5-1 and TRBJ1-4; D not certain. The CDR3 length is 15 residues. Germline assignment: CDR1 SGHRS and CDR2 YFSETQ. V lost 4 bases, J lost 3 bases, and 13 bases lay in between.

The chain is built from TRBV6-5 and TRBJ2-7, with a weak D call TRBD1 (6 bases). The CDR3 sequence is 15 residues long. Germline V gene lookup returns CDR1 MNHEY and CDR2 SVGAGI. V lost 0 bases and J 0 bases, leaving 9 bases between the germline ends. CDR3 DNA sequence: TGTGCCAGCAGTTACTCGGGCAGGGGCTCCTACGAGCAGTACTTC. As protein: CASSYSGRGSYEQYF.

The chain uses TRBV4-1 and TRBJ2-1, with D perhaps TRBD2 (5 bases). The CDR3 loop spans 15 amino acids. The V and J ends lost 1 base and 5 bases respectively, with 12 bases between them. Germline CDR1 reads MGHRA; CDR2 reads YSYEKL. The CDR3 region has the DNA TGCGCCAGCAGCCAAGGGGCGGCCGGGGACAATGAGCAGTTCTTC. It translates to CASSQGAAGDNEQFF.

The genes are TRBV5-1 and TRBJ1-2; 10 positions match TRBD1. Per the germline V gene, CDR1 is SGHRS and CDR2 is YFSETQ. The CDR3 has 14 amino acids. J gave up 7 bases and V 3 bases, and 6 bases lay outside the gene matches. This chain's CDR3 is CASSWGQGQGGYTF. The CDR3 DNA reads as TGCGCCAGCAGCTGGGGACAGGGGCAAGGTGGCTACACCTTC.

The V call is TRBV7-7, the J call TRBJ2-1, with 7 bases identical to TRBD2. Germline V gives CDR1 SSHAT, CDR2 FNYEAQ (reference sequence). The length of the CDR3 is 14 residues. V lost 5 bases to trimming and J lost 8 bases; unmatched junction nucleotides: 9. The CDR3 protein is CASSPGLIVYEQFF. The CDR3 region has the DNA TGTGCCAGCAGCCCGGGACTAATAGTCTATGAGCAGTTCTTC. The variable domain in full, completed from reference TRBV7-7 and TRBJ2-1, reads GAGVSQSPRYKVTKRGQDVTLRCDPISSHATLYWYQQALGQGPEFLTYFNYEAQPDKSGLPSDRFSAERPEGSISTLTIQRTEQRDSAMYRCASSPGLIVYEQFFGPGTRLTVL.

The CDR3 sequence: CASSSGTVQSNEQFF. CDR3 nucleotide sequence: TGCGCCAGCAGCTCCGGGACAGTCCAGTCCAATGAGCAGTTCTTC. The V and J genes are TRBV5-1 and TRBJ2-1; 7 positions match TRBD1. J was trimmed by 6 bases and V by 3 bases; bases with no gene match: 9. Germline V gene lookup returns CDR1 SGHRS and CDR2 YFSETQ. This CDR3 is 15 amino acids long.

The V call is TRBV6-1, the J call TRBJ1-1, with TRBD1 matching over 8 bases. Germline CDR1 and CDR2: MNHNS and SASEGT. Germline trimming cut 8 bases from V and 0 bases from J; bases unmatched to any gene: 8. The CDR3 has 15 residues. This CDR3 is CASGVNRGMNTEAFF. As DNA, the CDR3 is TGTGCCAGCGGAGTAAACAGGGGGATGAACACTGAAGCTTTCTTT.

This sequence joins TRBV25-1 and TRBJ1-1; the D gene is possibly TRBD1 (5 bases). The CDR3 extends over 14 amino acids. The ends were cut back, 4 bases at V and 4 bases at J, with 13 bases in the middle. Germline lookup yields CDR1 MGHDK and CDR2 SYGVNS. CDR3 DNA sequence: TGTGCCAGCAGTGCCTATTTGCAGGGCACTGAAGCTTTCTTT. Protein: CASSAYLQGTEAFF.

V usage is TRBV7-6 and J usage is TRBJ1-4; D not certain. Germline assignment: CDR1 SGHVS and CDR2 FNYEAQ. There are 13 residues in the CDR3. Trimming pared 4 bases from V and 8 bases from J, leaving 11 bases between. CDR3 bases: TGTGCCAGCAGCTCCCACGACGGGGAAAAACTGTTTTTT. Translating gives CASSSHDGEKLFF.

Written as DNA, the CDR3 is TGTGCCAGCAGTTCAGTTACAGGGGGCGTGGGCGAGCAGTACTTC. Its translation is CASSSVTGGVGEQYF. The V call is TRBV13, the J call TRBJ2-7; 9 bases match TRBD1. From germline, CDR1 is PRHDT and CDR2 FYEKMQ (reference sequence). The V segment lost 6 bases and the J segment 6 bases; nucleotides outside the gene matches: 12. This CDR3 has 15 residues.

The chain uses TRBV7-3 and TRBJ1-1, with 8 bases that match TRBD1. This CDR3 is 15 amino acids long. Germline CDR1 is SGHTA and CDR2 is FQGTGA. The V segment lost 2 bases and the J segment 2 bases; nucleotides outside the gene matches: 4. The CDR3 DNA is TGTGCCAGCAGCTTAGGAGACAGGGGTAACACTGAAGCTTTCTTT. Its translation: CASSLGDRGNTEAFF.

This clone has a handful of counts. This chain uses TRBV5-6 with TRBJ1-6, with 7 bases lining up with TRBD1. CDR1 SGHDT and CDR2 YYEEEE come from the germline V gene. V shed 5 bases and J 5 bases; nucleotides not matched to a gene: 10. This CDR3 has 16 amino acids. This chain's CDR3 is CASRAQGSLNNSPLHF. CDR3 sequence (DNA): TGTGCCAGCAGGGCACAGGGGTCACTAAATAATTCACCCCTCCACTTT.

This clone was counted a single time. V usage is TRBV19 and J usage is TRBJ1-1, with 7 bases matching TRBD1. CDR3 size: 14 residues. The ends lost 6 bases at V and 1 base at J; junction bases unmatched: 5. Per germline, CDR1 LNHDA and CDR2 SQIVND (reference sequence). The DNA of the CDR3 is TGTGCCAGTAGAAGGAGGACAGGGAACACTGAAGCTTTCTTT. It specifies CASRRRTGNTEAFF.